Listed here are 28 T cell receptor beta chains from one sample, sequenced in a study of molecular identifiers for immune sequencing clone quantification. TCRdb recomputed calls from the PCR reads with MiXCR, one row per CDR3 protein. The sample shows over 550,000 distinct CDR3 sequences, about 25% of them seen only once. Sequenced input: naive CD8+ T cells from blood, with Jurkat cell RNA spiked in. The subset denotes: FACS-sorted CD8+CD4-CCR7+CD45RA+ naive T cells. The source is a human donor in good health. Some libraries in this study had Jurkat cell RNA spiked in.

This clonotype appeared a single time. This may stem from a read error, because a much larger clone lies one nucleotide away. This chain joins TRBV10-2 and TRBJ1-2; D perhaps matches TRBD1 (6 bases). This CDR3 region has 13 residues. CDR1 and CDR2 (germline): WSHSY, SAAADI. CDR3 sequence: CASSEGQSYGYAF. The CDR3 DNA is TGCGCCAGCAGTGAGGGACAGTCCTATGGCTACGCCTTC.

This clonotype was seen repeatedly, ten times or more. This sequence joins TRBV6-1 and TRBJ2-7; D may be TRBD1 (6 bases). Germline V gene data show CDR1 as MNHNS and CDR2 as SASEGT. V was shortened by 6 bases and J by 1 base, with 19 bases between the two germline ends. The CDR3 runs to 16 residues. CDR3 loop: CASSGLLRGPSYEQYF. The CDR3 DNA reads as TGTGCCAGCAGCGGCCTCCTCAGGGGTCCTTCCTACGAGCAGTACTTC.

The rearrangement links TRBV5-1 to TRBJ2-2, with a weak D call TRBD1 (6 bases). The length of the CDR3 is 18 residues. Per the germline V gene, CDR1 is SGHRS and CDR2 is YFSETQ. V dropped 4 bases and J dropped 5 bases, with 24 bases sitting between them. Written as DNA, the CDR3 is TGCGCCAGCAGCCTTCGACAGGCGTCTAGCCTCGGTACCGGGGAGCTGTTTTTT. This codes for CASSLRQASSLGTGELFF.

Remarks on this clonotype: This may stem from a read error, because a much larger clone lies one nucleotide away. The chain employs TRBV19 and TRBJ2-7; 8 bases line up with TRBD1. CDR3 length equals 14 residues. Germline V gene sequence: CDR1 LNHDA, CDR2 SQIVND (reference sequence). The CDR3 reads CASSPRTGPYEQCF. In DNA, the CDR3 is TGTGCCAGTAGTCCTCGGACAGGGCCCTACGAGCAGTGCTTC.

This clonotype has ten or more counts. CDR3 DNA sequence: TGTGCCAGCAGCCGGAGGGCAGCAGGGATCCACGAGCAGTACTTC. Translated: CASSRRAAGIHEQYF. The gene calls are TRBV7-9 and TRBJ2-7; perhaps TRBD2 as D (6 bases). V lost 5 bases and J lost 5, with 19 bases in between. The CDR3 runs to 15 residues. CDR1 is SEHNR and CDR2 is FQNEAQ in the germline V gene (reference sequence).

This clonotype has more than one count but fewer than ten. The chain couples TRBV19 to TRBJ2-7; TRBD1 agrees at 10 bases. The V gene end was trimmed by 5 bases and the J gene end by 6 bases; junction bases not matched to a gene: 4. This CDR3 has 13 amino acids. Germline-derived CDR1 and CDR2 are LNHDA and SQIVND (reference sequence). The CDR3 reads CASSPRQGAEQYF. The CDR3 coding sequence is TGTGCCAGTAGTCCCAGACAGGGGGCCGAGCAGTACTTC.

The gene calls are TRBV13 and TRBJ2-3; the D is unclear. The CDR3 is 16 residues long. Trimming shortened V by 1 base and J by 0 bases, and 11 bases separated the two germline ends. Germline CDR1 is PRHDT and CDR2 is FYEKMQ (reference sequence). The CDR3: CASSLAGRPSTDTQYF. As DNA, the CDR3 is TGTGCCAGCAGCTTAGCCGGCAGGCCTAGCACAGATACGCAGTATTTT.

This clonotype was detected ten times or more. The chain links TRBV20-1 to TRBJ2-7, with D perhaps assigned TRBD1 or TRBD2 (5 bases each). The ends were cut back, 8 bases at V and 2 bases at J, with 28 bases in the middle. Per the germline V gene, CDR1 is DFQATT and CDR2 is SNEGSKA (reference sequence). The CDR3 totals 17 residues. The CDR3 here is CSPKRAGNPLRAYEQYF. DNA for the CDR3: TGCAGTCCGAAACGGGCAGGGAATCCCCTGCGGGCCTACGAGCAGTACTTC.

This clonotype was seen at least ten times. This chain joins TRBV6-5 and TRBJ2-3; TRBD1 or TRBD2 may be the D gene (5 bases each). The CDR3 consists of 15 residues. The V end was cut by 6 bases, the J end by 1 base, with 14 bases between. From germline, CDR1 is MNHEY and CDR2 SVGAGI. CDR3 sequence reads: CASRHRDGGTDTQYF. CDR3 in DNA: TGTGCCAGCAGGCACCGGGACGGGGGCACAGATACGCAGTATTTT.

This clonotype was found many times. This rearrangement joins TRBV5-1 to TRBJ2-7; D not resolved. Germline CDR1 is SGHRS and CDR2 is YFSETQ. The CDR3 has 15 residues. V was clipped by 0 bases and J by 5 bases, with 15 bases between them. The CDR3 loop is CASSLVPSRPDEQYF. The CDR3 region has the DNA TGCGCCAGCAGCTTGGTCCCTTCCCGACCAGACGAGCAGTACTTC.

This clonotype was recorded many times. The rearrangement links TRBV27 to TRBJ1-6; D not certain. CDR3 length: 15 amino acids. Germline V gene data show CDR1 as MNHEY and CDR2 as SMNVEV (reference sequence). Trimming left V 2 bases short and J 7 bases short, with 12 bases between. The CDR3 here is CASSLAFGGNSPLHF. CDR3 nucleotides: TGTGCCAGCAGTTTAGCGTTTGGCGGGAATTCACCCCTCCACTTT.

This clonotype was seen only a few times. The CDR3 reads CASSPGTAGNEKLFF. The CDR3 DNA follows: TGCGCCAGCAGCCCAGGGACGGCGGGGAATGAAAAACTGTTTTTT. The V gene is TRBV4-1, the J gene TRBJ1-4; tentative D call: TRBD1 (5 bases). Germline loops: CDR1 MGHRA, CDR2 YSYEKL. This CDR3 contains 15 residues. V was cut by 4 bases and J by 5 bases, with 14 bases left in between.

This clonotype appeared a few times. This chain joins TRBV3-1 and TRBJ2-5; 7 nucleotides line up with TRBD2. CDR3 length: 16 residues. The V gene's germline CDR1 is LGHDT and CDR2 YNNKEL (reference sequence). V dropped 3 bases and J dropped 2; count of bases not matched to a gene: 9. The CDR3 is CASSQLEAGVQETQYF. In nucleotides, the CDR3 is TGTGCCAGCAGCCAGTTGGAGGCGGGGGTACAAGAGACCCAGTACTTC.

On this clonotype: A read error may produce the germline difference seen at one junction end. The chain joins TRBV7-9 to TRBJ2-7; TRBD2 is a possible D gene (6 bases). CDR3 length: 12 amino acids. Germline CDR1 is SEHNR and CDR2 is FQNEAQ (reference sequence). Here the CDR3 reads CAGSFAGNEQYF. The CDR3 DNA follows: TGTGCCGGCAGCTTTGCGGGGAACGAGCAGTACTTC.

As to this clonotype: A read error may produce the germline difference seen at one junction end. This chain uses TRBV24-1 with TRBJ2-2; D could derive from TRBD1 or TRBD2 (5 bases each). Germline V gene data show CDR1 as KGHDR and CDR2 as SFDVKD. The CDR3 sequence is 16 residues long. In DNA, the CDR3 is TGTGCCACCAGTGATTTGCGAGGGGACCCCACCGGGGAGCCGTTTTTT. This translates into CATSDLRGDPTGEPFF.

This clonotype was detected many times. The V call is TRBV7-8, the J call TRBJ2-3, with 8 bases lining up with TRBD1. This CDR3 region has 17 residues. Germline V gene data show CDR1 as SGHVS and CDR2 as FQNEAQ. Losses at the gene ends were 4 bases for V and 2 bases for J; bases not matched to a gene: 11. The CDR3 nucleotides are TGTGCCAGCAGCTCCACCGGACAGGGAGCATTCACAGATACGCAGTATTTT. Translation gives CASSSTGQGAFTDTQYF. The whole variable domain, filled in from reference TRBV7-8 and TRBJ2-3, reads GAGVSQSPRYKVAKRGQDVALRCDPISGHVSLFWYQQALGQGPEFLTYFQNEAQLDKSGLPSDRFFAERPEGSVSTLKIQRTQQEDSAVYLCASSSTGQGAFTDTQYFGPGTRLTVL.

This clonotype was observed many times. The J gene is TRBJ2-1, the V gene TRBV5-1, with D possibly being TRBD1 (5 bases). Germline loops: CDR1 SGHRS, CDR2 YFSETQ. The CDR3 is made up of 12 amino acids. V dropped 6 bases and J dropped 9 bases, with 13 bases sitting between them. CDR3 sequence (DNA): TGCGCCAGCACCGACCCGACAGCTGAGCAGTTCTTC. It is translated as CASTDPTAEQFF.

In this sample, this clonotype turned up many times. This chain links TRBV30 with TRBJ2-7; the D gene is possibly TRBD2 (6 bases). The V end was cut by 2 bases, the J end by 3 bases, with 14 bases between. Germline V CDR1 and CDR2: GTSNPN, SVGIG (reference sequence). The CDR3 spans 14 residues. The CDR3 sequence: CAWSTASAYYEQYF. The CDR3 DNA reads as TGTGCCTGGAGTACAGCTAGCGCATACTACGAGCAGTACTTC.

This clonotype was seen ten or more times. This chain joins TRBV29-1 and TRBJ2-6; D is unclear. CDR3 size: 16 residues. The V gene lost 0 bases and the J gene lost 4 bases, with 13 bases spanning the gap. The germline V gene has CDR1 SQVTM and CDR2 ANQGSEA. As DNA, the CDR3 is TGCAGCGTTGAAGATAAGACGGATCCCGGGGCCAACGTCCTGACTTTC. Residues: CSVEDKTDPGANVLTF.

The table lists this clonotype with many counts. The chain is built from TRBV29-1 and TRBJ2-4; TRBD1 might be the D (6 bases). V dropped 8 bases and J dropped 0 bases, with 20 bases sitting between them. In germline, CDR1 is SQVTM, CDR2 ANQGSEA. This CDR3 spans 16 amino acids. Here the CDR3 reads CSPSPDRRIAKNIQYF. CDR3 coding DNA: TGCAGCCCTTCCCCCGACAGGAGAATAGCCAAAAACATTCAGTACTTC.

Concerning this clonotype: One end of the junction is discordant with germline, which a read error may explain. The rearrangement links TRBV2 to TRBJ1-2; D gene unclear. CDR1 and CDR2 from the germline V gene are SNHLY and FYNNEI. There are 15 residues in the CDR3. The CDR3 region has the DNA TGTGCCAGCACTGAAGGCGGGCCCGCTAACTATGGCTACACCTTC. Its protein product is CASTEGGPANYGYTF.

CDR3 sequence (DNA): TGCGCCAGCAGCGCGCCTGTGGACAGTTCAGACTATGGCTACACCTTC. Its translation is CASSAPVDSSDYGYTF. The chain combines TRBV5-1 with TRBJ1-2, with a tentative D call TRBD1 (6 bases). In germline, CDR1 is SGHRS, CDR2 YFSETQ. This CDR3 is built from 16 residues. Trimming removed 4 bases at V and 3 bases at J, with 19 bases between. The full variable domain, in which reference TRBV5-1 and TRBJ1-2 provide the parts outside the CDR3, is KAGVTQTPRYLIKTRGQQVTLSCSPISGHRSVSWYQQTPGQGLQFLFEYFSETQRNKGNFPGRFSGRQFSNSRSEMNVSTLELGDSALYLCASSAPVDSSDYGYTFGSGTRLTVV.

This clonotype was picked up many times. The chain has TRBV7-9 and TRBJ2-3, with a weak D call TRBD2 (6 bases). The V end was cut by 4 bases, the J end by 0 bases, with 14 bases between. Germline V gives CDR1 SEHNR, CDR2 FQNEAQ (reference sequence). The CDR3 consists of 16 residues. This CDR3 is CASSSDRGYSTDTQYF. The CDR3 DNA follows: TGTGCCAGCAGCTCCGACCGGGGGTATAGCACAGATACGCAGTATTTT.

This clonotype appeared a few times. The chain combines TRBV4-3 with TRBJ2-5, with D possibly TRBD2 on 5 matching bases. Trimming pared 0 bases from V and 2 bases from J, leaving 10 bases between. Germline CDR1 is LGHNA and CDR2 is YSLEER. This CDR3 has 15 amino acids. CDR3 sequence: CASSQDVARQETQYF. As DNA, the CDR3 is TGCGCCAGCAGCCAAGACGTAGCGAGACAAGAGACCCAGTACTTC.

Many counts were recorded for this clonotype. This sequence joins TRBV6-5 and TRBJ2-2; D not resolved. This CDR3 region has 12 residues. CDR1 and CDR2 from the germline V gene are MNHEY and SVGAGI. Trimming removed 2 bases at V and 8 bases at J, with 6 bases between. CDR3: CASSYRGGELFF. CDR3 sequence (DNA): TGTGCCAGCAGTTACCGTGGGGGGGAGCTGTTTTTT.

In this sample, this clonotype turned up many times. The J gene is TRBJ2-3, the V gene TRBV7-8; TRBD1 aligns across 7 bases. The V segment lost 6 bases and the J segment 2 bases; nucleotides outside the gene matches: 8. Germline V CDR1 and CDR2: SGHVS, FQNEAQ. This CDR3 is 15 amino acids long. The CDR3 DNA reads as TGTGCCAGCAGACCGAGACAGGGTTCCACAGATACGCAGTATTTT. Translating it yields CASRPRQGSTDTQYF.

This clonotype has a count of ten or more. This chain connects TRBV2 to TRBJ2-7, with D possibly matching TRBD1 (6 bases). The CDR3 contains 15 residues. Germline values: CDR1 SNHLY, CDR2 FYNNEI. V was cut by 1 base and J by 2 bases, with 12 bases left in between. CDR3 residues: CASSEGPGQPYEQYF. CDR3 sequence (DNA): TGTGCCAGCAGTGAAGGCCCCGGACAGCCCTACGAGCAGTACTTC. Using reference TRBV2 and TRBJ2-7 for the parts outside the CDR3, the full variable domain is EPEVTQTPSHQVTQMGQEVILRCVPISNHLYFYWYRQILGQKVEFLVSFYNNEISEKSEIFDDQFSVERPDGSNFTLKIRSTKLEDSAMYFCASSEGPGQPYEQYFGPGTRLTVT.

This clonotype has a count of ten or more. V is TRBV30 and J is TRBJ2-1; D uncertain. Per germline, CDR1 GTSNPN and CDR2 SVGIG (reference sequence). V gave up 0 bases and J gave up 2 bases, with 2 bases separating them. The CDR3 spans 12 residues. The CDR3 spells CAWSVAYNEQFF. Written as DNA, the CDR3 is TGTGCCTGGAGTGTAGCCTACAATGAGCAGTTCTTC.